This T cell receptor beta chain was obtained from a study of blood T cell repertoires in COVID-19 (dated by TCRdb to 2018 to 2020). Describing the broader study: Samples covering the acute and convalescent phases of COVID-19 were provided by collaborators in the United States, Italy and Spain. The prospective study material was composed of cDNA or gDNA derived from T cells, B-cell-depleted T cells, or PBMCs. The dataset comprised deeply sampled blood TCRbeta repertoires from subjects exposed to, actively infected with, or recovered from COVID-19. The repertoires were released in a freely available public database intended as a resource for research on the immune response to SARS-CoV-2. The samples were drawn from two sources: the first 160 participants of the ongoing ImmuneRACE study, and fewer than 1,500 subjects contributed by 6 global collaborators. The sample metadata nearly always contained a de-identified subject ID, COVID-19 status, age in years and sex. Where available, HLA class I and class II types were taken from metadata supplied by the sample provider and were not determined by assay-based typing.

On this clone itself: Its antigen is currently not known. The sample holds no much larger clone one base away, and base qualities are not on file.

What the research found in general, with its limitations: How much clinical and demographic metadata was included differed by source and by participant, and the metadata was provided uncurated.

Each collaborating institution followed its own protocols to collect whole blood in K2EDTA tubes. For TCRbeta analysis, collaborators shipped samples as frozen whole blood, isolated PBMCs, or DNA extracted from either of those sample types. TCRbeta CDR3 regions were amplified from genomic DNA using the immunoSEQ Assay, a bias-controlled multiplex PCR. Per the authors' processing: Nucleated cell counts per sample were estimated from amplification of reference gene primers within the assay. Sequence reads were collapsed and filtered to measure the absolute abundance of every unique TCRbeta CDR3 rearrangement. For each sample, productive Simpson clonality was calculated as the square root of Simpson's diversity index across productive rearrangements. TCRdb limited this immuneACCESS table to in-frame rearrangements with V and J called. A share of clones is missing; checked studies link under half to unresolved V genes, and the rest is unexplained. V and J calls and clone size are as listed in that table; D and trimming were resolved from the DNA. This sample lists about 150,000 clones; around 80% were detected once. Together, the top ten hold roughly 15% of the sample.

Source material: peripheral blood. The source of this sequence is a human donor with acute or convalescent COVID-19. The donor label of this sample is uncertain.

This receptor carries the CDR3 CATRTEDRGNTEAFF. The bases read TGTGCCACTAGAACGGAGGACAGGGGGAACACTGAAGCTTTCTTT. The chain employs TRBV19 and TRBJ1-1, with 9 middle bases fitting TRBD1. V loses 10 bases at its end and J loses 1 base; junction bases beyond the gene matches: 10. The CDR3 runs 15 amino acids, cysteine and phenylalanine included. Just CDR3 DNA is preserved here, 45 bases in frame from base 1. The germline V gene (reference sequence) specifies LNHDA as CDR1 and SQIVND as CDR2.